The T cell receptor beta chain under discussion was sequenced for a study of human T cells and chemical hapten exposure. Study as a whole: Per-sample variation in TCR yield stemmed mainly from small pooled library volume differences.

Individual cDNA molecules had unique molecular identifiers attached to them by the library. Per the authors' pipeline: The number of TCRs in each sample had a median of 95,638 and spanned roughly 23,224 to 750,000. TCRdb independently ran MiXCR on the RACE reads; one entry per CDR3 protein. The V and J calls here are based on TCRdb, not the publication. The sample yields tens of thousands of distinct CDR3 sequences, roughly 8% seen once. Stated time point: healthy volunteer bleed at 2 weeks. Whole blood that had not been fractionated was the source of extracted total RNA. The table lists this clonotype with a few counts. Antigen unknown. Overall study results and limits: The number of TCRs above 1 in 1000 frequency did not change after DPC sensitization.

The CDR3 runs to 13 residues. CDR1 SQVTM and CDR2 ANQGSEA come from the germline V gene. V was clipped by 8 bases and J by 4 bases, with 17 bases between them. V and J are TRBV29-1 and TRBJ2-5, with a tentative D call TRBD1 (5 bases). Sequencing input: whole blood. The TCR originated in a female donor in good health. Some clones in this sample may be carry-over from other donors' samples. The CDR3 spells CSSTLTVAETQYF. The CDR3 DNA is TGCAGCTCAACTTTGACAGTAGCAGAGACCCAGTACTTC. The full variable domain, its missing parts supplied by reference TRBV29-1 and TRBJ2-5, is SAVISQKPSRDICQRGTSLTIQCQVDSQVTMMFWYRQQPGQSLTLIATANQGSEATYESGFVIDKFPISRPNLTFSTLTVSNMSPEDSSIYLCSSTLTVAETQYFGPGTRLLVL.